Listed below are T cell receptor beta chains from one sample, sequenced in a study of shared clonotypes between healthy human individuals. Measured with immunoSEQ multiplex PCR; TCRdb has only the in-frame clones, and not every one. The repertoire holds under 850,000 clones, with 80% to 95% as singletons. Sequencing was done on a sample of naive CD8+ T cells sorted from blood. The receptors come from a young man in good health. CDR3s include the opening cysteine and the closing phenylalanine or tryptophan. The order of the fields is J gene, clone size, D gene, V gene, CDR3 protein. A D gene is named only where the DNA matches it firmly. Not every row has a clone size; where given, it reads once, few, many or a size class.

TRBJ1-2 - - TRBV6-1 CASSEAATAAYGYTF
TRBJ2-3 - - TRBV7-9 CASSSTWGETRTSTDTQYF
TRBJ2-1 once - TRBV5-1 CASSLGRDYYNEQFF
TRBJ2-6 - - TRBV5-1 CASSLFPLSSGANVLTF
TRBJ2-7 once TRBD2 TRBV7-8 CASSFLEGAGPDEQYF
TRBJ2-1 once - TRBV7-3 CASSPYPGDNEQFF
TRBJ2-1 - TRBD1 TRBV15 CATSRDVQGADEQFF
TRBJ2-7 once TRBD2 TRBV5-1 CAKSPGLATYEQYF
TRBJ2-7 - - TRBV19 CASSISPLGSVNEQYF
TRBJ2-7 - TRBD2 TRBV18 CASSPLAELAGGRSYEQYF
TRBJ2-1 - TRBD2 TRBV10-3 CAISWTSVNNEQFF